Following are 26 T cell receptor beta chains from one sample sequenced in a study of shared clonotypes between healthy human individuals (dated by TCRdb to 2019 to 2021). Library construction relied on the immunoSEQ multiplex PCR assay. TCRdb obtained this table from immuneACCESS and retained in-frame rearrangements with V and J assigned. These tables miss some clones; where compared with another copy, unresolved V genes account for less than half of the shortfall, and the remainder is unexplained. This sample lists more than 400,000 clones; around 85% were detected once. Of the sample, about 13% falls within the top ten clones. Specimen: PBMCs. The receptors were gathered from a woman aged 40 to 50 in good health. Some clones in this sample may be carry-over from other donors' samples.

This chain uses TRBV19 with TRBJ1-5; D is uncertain. Germline CDR1 LNHDA, CDR2 SQIVND (reference sequence). V was trimmed by 2 bases and J by 4 bases, leaving 9 bases between them. The CDR3 runs 14 residues. Written as DNA, the CDR3 is TGTGCCAGTAGTATAAGCCACTTAAATCAGCCCCAGCATTTT. Translating gives CASSISHLNQPQHF.

In its sample, this clone was seen many times. J is TRBJ2-1 and V is TRBV5-1; the match to TRBD2 covers 9 bases. The CDR3 spans 15 residues. Germline loops: CDR1 SGHRS, CDR2 YFSETQ. V was clipped by 4 bases and J by 4 bases; unmatched bases: 6. CDR3 region: CASSPLAGEYNEQFF. The CDR3 nucleotides are TGCGCCAGCAGCCCATTAGCGGGAGAGTACAATGAGCAGTTCTTC.

This rearrangement joins TRBV5-1 to TRBJ2-1; weak D call: TRBD2 (8 bases). This CDR3 has 16 residues. The V and J ends lost 0 bases and 4 bases respectively, with 14 bases between them. The germline V gene has CDR1 SGHRS and CDR2 YFSETQ. DNA for the CDR3: TGCGCCAGCAGCTTGGCGGGAGGGGGCCTATACAATGAGCAGTTCTTC. It specifies CASSLAGGGLYNEQFF.

The table lists this clone with a count of one. A much larger clone lies one base from this, so it may be a read error. The chain couples TRBV28 to TRBJ2-6, with 12 bases identical to TRBD2. The CDR3 contains 20 residues. Unmatched junction bases numbered 12, after V lost 6 bases and J lost 0 bases. The germline gives CDR1 MDHEN, CDR2 SYDVKM. DNA of the CDR3: TGTGCCAGCAGCAGGACCTGGACTAGCGGGACGCTCTCTGGGGCCAACGTCCTGACTTTC. This encodes CASSRTWTSGTLSGANVLTF.

This sequence joins TRBV5-4 and TRBJ2-5; D is perhaps TRBD1 (6 bases). The CDR3 is 13 amino acids. CDR1 SGHNT and CDR2 YYREEE come from the germline V gene (reference sequence). Trimming shortened V by 4 bases and J by 5 bases, and 12 bases separated the two germline ends. CDR3 DNA: TGTGCCAGCAGCACAGGGTTTTTGGAGACCCAGTACTTC. Encoded protein: CASSTGFLETQYF.

V usage is TRBV5-1 and J usage is TRBJ2-1, with D possibly TRBD2 on 6 matching bases. This CDR3 is built from 16 residues. Trimming cost V 1 base and J 5 bases, with 16 bases left between them. Germline V gene sequence: CDR1 SGHRS, CDR2 YFSETQ. CDR3 sequence (DNA): TGCGCCAGCAGCTTGATCAGGGCTAGCGCCCACAATGAGCAGTTCTTC. The encoded protein is CASSLIRASAHNEQFF.

The chain is built from TRBV7-9 and TRBJ1-1; D is ambiguous. The CDR3 covers 13 residues. V was cut by 1 base and J by 1 base, with 4 bases left in between. The V gene's germline CDR1 is SEHNR and CDR2 FQNEAQ (reference sequence). The CDR3 protein is CASSLERNTEAFF. The CDR3 nucleotides read TGTGCCAGCAGCTTAGAGCGGAACACTGAAGCTTTCTTT.

This clone has a count of ten or more. In the same sample, other DNA sequences code for this CDR3. The V gene is TRBV20-1, the J gene TRBJ2-1; D may be TRBD2 (5 bases). Germline CDR1 reads DFQATT; CDR2 reads SNEGSKA (reference sequence). This CDR3 is built from 11 residues. The V gene lost 3 bases and the J gene lost 10 bases, with 10 bases spanning the gap. CDR3 in amino acids: CSASDYTEQFF. The CDR3 DNA follows: TGCAGTGCTAGCGACTATACGGAGCAGTTCTTC.

Only one count was recorded for this clone. The V and J genes are TRBV6-6 and TRBJ1-5, with 9 bases that match TRBD1. The germline gives CDR1 MNHNY, CDR2 SVGAGI (reference sequence). Trimming cost V 6 bases and J 7 bases; bases outside gene matches: 10. This CDR3 is 15 amino acids long. CDR3 bases: TGTGCCAGCAGAGATCACAGGGGGCGGGAACAGCCCCAGCATTTT. Its translation: CASRDHRGREQPQHF.

This chain joins TRBV20-1 and TRBJ1-2; D remains ambiguous. The V gene lost 3 bases and the J gene lost 8 bases, with 10 bases spanning the gap. Germline V gene data show CDR1 as DFQATT and CDR2 as SNEGSKA (reference sequence). The CDR3 has 11 amino acids. DNA for the CDR3: TGCAGTGCTAGGTGGAACGTCGGCTACACCTTC. As protein: CSARWNVGYTF.

This chain connects TRBV9 to TRBJ2-7, with 12 positions matching TRBD2. Germline CDR1 is SGDLS and CDR2 is YYNGEE. CDR3 length equals 15 residues. After removal of 3 bases from V and 3 bases from J, the junction contained 4 bases not matched to a gene. This CDR3 is CASSATSGGNYEQYF. Here the CDR3 DNA reads TGTGCCAGCAGCGCTACTAGCGGGGGGAACTACGAGCAGTACTTC.

This chain uses TRBV27 with TRBJ1-2; D remains unclear. The germline CDR1 and CDR2 sequences are MNHEY and SMNVEV (reference sequence). V was shortened by 3 bases and J by 4 bases, with 18 bases between the two germline ends. The CDR3 is 16 residues long. DNA for the CDR3: TGTGCCAGCAGTTTTCAATATTCAACGCCCGTCTATGGCTACACCTTC. This encodes CASSFQYSTPVYGYTF.

This clone was seen only a few times. This chain connects TRBV7-2 to TRBJ2-7; TRBD2 is a possible D gene (6 bases). Germline CDR1 SGHTA, CDR2 FQGNSA. This CDR3 has 16 amino acids. V was pared by 2 bases and J by 6 bases, with 20 bases between. CDR3 sequence (DNA): TGTGCCAGCAGCTTATACCCCCCGGGGCCGGAGGGCGAGCAGTACTTC. It yields the protein CASSLYPPGPEGEQYF.

J is TRBJ1-1 and V is TRBV9, with 7 bases that match TRBD1. This CDR3 is 13 amino acids long. Per germline, CDR1 SGDLS and CDR2 YYNGEE. The trim removed 3 bases at V and 7 bases at J, leaving 6 bases unmatched. CDR3 DNA: TGTGCCAGCAGCGCCAGGGGGGATAATGAAGCTTTCTTT. Translated, it gives CASSARGDNEAFF.

The V and J genes are TRBV7-8 and TRBJ2-5; a possible D gene is TRBD2 (7 bases). V gave up 5 bases and J gave up 4 bases, with 20 bases separating them. Per germline, CDR1 SGHVS and CDR2 FQNEAQ. The CDR3 loop spans 16 amino acids. CDR3 DNA sequence: TGTGCCAGCAGCCCTGGGGGGGGCCAAGGGACAGAGACCCAGTACTTC. It codes for CASSPGGGQGTETQYF.

V gene TRBV7-6 combines with J gene TRBJ2-3, with 7 bases lining up with TRBD1. Trimming removed 1 base from V and 1 base from J; junction bases left unmatched: 8. The CDR3 extends over 17 amino acids. Germline V lookup: CDR1 SGHVS, CDR2 FNYEAQ. The CDR3 is CASSLGGRQGRTDTQYF. In DNA form, the CDR3 reads TGTGCCAGCAGCTTAGGGGGAAGACAGGGCCGCACAGATACGCAGTATTTT.

This chain connects TRBV15 to TRBJ2-3, with 10 positions matching TRBD2. CDR1 and CDR2 (germline): LNHNV, YYDKDF (reference sequence). The CDR3 is made up of 17 amino acids. The trim removed 4 bases at V and 2 bases at J, leaving 9 bases unmatched. The CDR3 loop reads CATSNFPLAGITDTQYF. CDR3 DNA sequence: TGTGCCACCAGCAACTTTCCACTAGCGGGGATCACAGATACGCAGTATTTT.

The chain uses TRBV7-2 and TRBJ1-3; D is uncertain. Germline CDR1 and CDR2: SGHTA and FQGNSA. CDR3 length: 15 amino acids. The germline V and J ends were trimmed by 1 base and 4 bases, with 11 bases remaining between them. CDR3 amino acids: CASSLGPAGGNTIYF. The CDR3, as DNA: TGTGCCAGCAGCTTAGGTCCAGCGGGCGGAAACACCATATATTTT.

This clone was seen ten or more times. Other DNA sequences in this specimen translate into the identical CDR3. This chain uses TRBV7-3 with TRBJ2-3; unclear D gene. CDR1 SGHTA and CDR2 FQGTGA come from the germline V gene. The ends were cut back, 5 bases at V and 4 bases at J, with 16 bases in the middle. This CDR3 has 15 amino acids. DNA of the CDR3: TGTGCCAGCAGCCCCGGTACCTCCCGGGCAGATACGCAGTATTTT. Translating gives CASSPGTSRADTQYF.

Comments on this clone: A far larger clone is one base from this, pointing to a likely read error. The chain joins TRBV9 to TRBJ2-5; either TRBD1 or TRBD2 may fit D (5 bases each). CDR3 length: 14 amino acids. V lost 4 bases and J 4 bases, leaving 14 bases between the germline ends. Germline V CDR1 and CDR2: SGDLS, YYNGEE. The CDR3 nucleotides read TGTGCCAGCAGCTACTCGGGGCGCGGAGAGACCCAGTACTTC. This encodes CASSYSGRGETQYF.

The rearrangement links TRBV5-6 to TRBJ2-7, with TRBD2 as a possible D gene (5 bases). This CDR3 has 13 amino acids. Trimming left V 4 bases short and J 1 base short, with 9 bases between. Germline values: CDR1 SGHDT, CDR2 YYEEEE. The CDR3 DNA is TGTGCCAGCAGCAACGGACTGTCCTACGAGCAGTACTTC. Translating it yields CASSNGLSYEQYF.

This clone was picked up a small number of times. The rearrangement links TRBV27 to TRBJ1-5, with a tentative D call TRBD1 (5 bases). Germline-derived CDR1 and CDR2 are MNHEY and SMNVEV (reference sequence). V was trimmed by 3 bases and J by 2 bases, leaving 11 bases between them. There are 15 residues in the CDR3. CDR3 amino acids: CASSFYGGGNQPQHF. CDR3 sequence (DNA): TGTGCCAGCAGTTTTTACGGAGGGGGCAATCAGCCCCAGCATTTT.

The table lists this clone with many counts. The rearrangement uses TRBV2 and TRBJ2-2, with 8 bases aligning to TRBD2. The CDR3 has 15 residues. V shed 5 bases and J 3 bases; nucleotides not matched to a gene: 5. The germline CDR1 and CDR2 sequences are SNHLY and FYNNEI. The CDR3 is CASSPTSGDTGELFF. CDR3 coding DNA: TGTGCCAGCAGTCCAACTAGCGGCGACACCGGGGAGCTGTTTTTT.

The chain uses TRBV15 and TRBJ1-2; D call uncertain. The CDR3 is made up of 13 amino acids. CDR1 LNHNV and CDR2 YYDKDF come from the germline V gene (reference sequence). The V end was cut by 0 bases, the J end by 7 bases, with 9 bases between. CDR3 amino acids: CATSRDLGAGYTF. For the CDR3, the DNA is TGTGCCACCAGCAGAGATTTGGGTGCTGGCTACACCTTC.

Worth noting for this clone: A far larger clone lies a single base away; this is likely a read error. The V gene is TRBV7-6, the J gene TRBJ1-4; D is possibly TRBD1 (6 bases). CDR3 length: 17 residues. CDR1 and CDR2 (germline): SGHVS, FNYEAQ. The CDR3 reads CASSSTWGPATNENLFF. DNA for the CDR3: TGTGCCAGCAGCTCAACCTGGGGGCCTGCAACTAATGAAAACCTGTTTTTT.

V gene TRBV5-6 combines with J gene TRBJ1-2; TRBD1 agrees at 9 bases. Looked up from germline, CDR1 is SGHDT and CDR2 is YYEEEE. The CDR3 contains 12 residues. The V gene end was trimmed by 4 bases and the J gene end by 8 bases; junction bases not matched to a gene: 3. This CDR3 reads CASSPGTGGYTF. DNA for the CDR3: TGTGCCAGCAGCCCGGGGACAGGGGGCTACACCTTC.